This entry is about one T cell receptor beta chain. V shed 4 bases and J 9 bases; nucleotides not matched to a gene: 6. This CDR3 has 13 residues. Germline CDR1 SGHKS, CDR2 YYEKEE (reference sequence). The sample is drawn from a study of PD-1 blockade in classical Hodgkin lymphoma. The time point is: cycle 4 day 1 (C4D1), after about 6 weeks of nivolumab. In every patient, relapse followed autologous stem cell transplantation, while exposure to brentuximab vedotin differed. Magnetic negative selection purified CD4+ T cells from thawed PBMCs. TCRdb's copy holds only in-frame clones and misses some; the assay was immunoSEQ multiplex PCR. Of 30,000 to 40,000 clones listed, roughly 90% are singletons.

The source is a human donor with classical Hodgkin lymphoma. This sample comprised CD4+ T cells from blood, obtained before the fourth cycle of nivolumab. The chain links TRBV5-5 to TRBJ2-3; 9 bases map to TRBD1. The CDR3 coding sequence is TGTGCCAGCAGCCCCGGGACAGGGTGGACGCAGTATTTT. Translated, it gives CASSPGTGWTQYF.